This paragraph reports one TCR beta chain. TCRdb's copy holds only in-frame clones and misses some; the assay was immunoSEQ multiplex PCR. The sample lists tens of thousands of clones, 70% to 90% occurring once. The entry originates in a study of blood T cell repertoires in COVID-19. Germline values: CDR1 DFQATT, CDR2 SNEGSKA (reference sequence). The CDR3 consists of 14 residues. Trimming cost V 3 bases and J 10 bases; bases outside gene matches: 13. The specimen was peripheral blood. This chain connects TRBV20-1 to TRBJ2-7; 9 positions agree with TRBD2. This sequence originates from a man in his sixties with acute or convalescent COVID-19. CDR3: CSASTGTSSSVQYF. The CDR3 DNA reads TGCAGTGCTAGTACCGGGACTAGCTCCTCGGTTCAGTACTTC.